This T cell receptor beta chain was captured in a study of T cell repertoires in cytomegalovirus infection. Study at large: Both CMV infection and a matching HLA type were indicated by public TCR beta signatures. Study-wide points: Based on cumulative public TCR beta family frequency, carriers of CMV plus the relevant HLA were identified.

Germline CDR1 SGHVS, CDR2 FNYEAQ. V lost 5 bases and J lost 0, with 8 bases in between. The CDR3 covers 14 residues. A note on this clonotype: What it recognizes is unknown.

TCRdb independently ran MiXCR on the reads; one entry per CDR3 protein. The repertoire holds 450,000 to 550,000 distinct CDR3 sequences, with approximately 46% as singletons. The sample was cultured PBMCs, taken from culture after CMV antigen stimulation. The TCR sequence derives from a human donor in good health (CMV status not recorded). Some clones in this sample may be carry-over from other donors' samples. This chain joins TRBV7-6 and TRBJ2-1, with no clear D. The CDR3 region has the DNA TGTGCCAGCAGCCCTCTGAGCTCCTACAATGAGCAGTTCTTC. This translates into CASSPLSSYNEQFF. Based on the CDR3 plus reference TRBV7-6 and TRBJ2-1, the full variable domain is GAGVSQSPRYKVTKRGQDVALRCDPISGHVSLYWYRQALGQGPEFLTYFNYEAQQDKSGLPNDRFSAERPEGSISTLTIQRTEQRDSAMYRCASSPLSSYNEQFFGPGTRLTVL.